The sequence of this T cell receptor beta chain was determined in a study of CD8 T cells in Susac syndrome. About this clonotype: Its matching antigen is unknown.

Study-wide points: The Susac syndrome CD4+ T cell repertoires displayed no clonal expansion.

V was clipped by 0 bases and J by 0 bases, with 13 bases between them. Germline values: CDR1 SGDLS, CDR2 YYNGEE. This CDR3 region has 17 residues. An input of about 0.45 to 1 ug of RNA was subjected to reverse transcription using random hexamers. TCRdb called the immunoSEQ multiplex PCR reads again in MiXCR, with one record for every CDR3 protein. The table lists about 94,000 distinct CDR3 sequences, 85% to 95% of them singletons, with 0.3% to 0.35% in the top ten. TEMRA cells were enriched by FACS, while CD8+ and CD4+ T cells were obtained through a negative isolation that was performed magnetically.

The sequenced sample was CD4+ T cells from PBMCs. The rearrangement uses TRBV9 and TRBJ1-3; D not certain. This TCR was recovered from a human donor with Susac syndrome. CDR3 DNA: TGTGCCAGCAGCGTAGGGTTCGGTCTGGGCTCTGGAAACACCATATATTTT. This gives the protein CASSVGFGLGSGNTIYF.